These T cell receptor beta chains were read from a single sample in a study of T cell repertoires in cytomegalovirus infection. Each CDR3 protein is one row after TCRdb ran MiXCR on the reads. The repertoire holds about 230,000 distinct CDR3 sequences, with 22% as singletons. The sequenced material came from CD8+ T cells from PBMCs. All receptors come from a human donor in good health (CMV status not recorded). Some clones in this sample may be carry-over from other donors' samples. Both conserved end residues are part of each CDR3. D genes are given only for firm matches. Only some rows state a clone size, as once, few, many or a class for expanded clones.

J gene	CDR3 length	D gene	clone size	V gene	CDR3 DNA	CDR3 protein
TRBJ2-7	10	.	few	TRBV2	TGTGCCAGCAGTTTTACCGAGCAGTACTTC	CASSFTEQYF
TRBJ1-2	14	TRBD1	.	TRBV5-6	TGTGCCAGCAGCTTGGGGGACAGGGACTATGGCTACACCTTC	CASSLGDRDYGYTF
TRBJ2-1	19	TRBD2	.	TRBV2	TGTGCCAGCAGTGTATCCGCTAGCGGGGGGGCCGGTCTCCACAATGAGCAGTTCTTC	CASSVSASGGAGLHNEQFF
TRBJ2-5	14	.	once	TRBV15	TGTGCCACCAGCAGAGATGGGAACGAAGAGACCCAGTACTTC	CATSRDGNEETQYF
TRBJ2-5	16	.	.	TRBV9	TGTGCCAGCAGCGTAGAAGGGCTAGCAGTCGGAGAGACCCAGTACTTC	CASSVEGLAVGETQYF
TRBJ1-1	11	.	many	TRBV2	TGTGCCAGCAGTGTAGTGCATGAAGCTTTCTTT	CASSVVHEAFF
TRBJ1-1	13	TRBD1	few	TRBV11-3	TGTGCCAGCAGCCAAGGACAGGGTACTGAAGCTTTCTTT	CASSQGQGTEAFF
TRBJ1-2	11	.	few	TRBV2	TGTGCCAGCAGTGACAAGTATGGCTACACCTTC	CASSDKYGYTF
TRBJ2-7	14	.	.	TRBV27	TGTGCCAGCATGGTTTCTAAGGGTGCATACGAGCAGTACTTC	CASMVSKGAYEQYF
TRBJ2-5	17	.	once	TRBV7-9	TGTGCCAGCAGCTTAGAAGTCGGCGGGGGCATCCAAGAGACCCAGTACTTC	CASSLEVGGGIQETQYF
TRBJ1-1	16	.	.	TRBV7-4	TGTGCCAGCAGTGATAATAGGTGGAGGGGAGATACTGAAGCTTTCTTT	CASSDNRWRGDTEAFF
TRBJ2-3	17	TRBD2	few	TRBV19	TGTGCCAGTAGTATAATTAAGACTAGCGGGGGCACAGATACGCAGTATTTT	CASSIIKTSGGTDTQYF
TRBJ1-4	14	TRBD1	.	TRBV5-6	TGTGCCAGCAGCTTCGGGACAGGGAATAAAAAACTGTTTTTT	CASSFGTGNKKLFF
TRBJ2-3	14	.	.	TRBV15	TGTGCCACCAGCAGAGCGTCAGGGCTGGATACGCAGTATTTT	CATSRASGLDTQYF
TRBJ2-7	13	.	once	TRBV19	TGTGCCAGTAGTATAGATGGAGCCTACGAGCAGTACTTC	CASSIDGAYEQYF
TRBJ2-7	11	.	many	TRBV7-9	TGTGCCAGCAGTTTAGGAAACGAGCAGTACTTC	CASSLGNEQYF
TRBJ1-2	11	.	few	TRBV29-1	TGCAGCGTAAAGAATAACTATGGCTACACCTTC	CSVKNNYGYTF
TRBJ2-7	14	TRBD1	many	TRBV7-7	TGTGCCAGCAGCCTCCGGACAGGGCCCTACGAGCAGTACTTC	CASSLRTGPYEQYF
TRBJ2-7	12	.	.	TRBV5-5	TGTGCCAGCAGCTTGCGGGTTGATGAGCAGTACTTC	CASSLRVDEQYF
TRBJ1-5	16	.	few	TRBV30	TGTGCCTGGCGCTCTCGGGGTTCTACGATGCGGCAGCCCCAGCATTTT	CAWRSRGSTMRQPQHF
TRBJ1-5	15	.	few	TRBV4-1	TGCGCCAGCAGCCAAAGTCCAGGGCTTGAGCAGCCCCAGCATTTT	CASSQSPGLEQPQHF
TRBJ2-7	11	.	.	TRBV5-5	TGTGCCAGCAGCCGGGGAGCCGAGCAGTACTTC	CASSRGAEQYF
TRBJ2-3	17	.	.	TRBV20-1	TGCAGTGCTAGAGAGACAGACAAGATTCCTAGCACAGATACGCAGTATTTT	CSARETDKIPSTDTQYF
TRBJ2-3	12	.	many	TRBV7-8	TGTGCCACCGCACACAGCACAGATACGCAGTATTTT	CATAHSTDTQYF
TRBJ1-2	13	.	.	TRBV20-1	TGCAGTGCGTCGACAGGACGACTCTATGGCTACACCTTC	CSASTGRLYGYTF
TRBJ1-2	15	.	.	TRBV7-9	TGTGCCAGCAGCTTAAGTGGCAGTACGAACTATGGCTACACCTTC	CASSLSGSTNYGYTF
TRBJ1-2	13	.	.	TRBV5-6	TGTGCCAGCAGCTCGCCCCACGGGAATGGCTACACCTTC	CASSSPHGNGYTF
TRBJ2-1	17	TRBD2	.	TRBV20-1	TGCAGTGCCCGTCCGGGACTAGCGGAGAGGGCCTACAATGAGCAGTTCTTC	CSARPGLAERAYNEQFF
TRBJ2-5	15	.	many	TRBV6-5	TGTGCCAGCAGTTACTCATCGGTGGGTGGAGAGACCCAGTACTTC	CASSYSSVGGETQYF
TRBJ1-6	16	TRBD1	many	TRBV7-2	TGTGCCAGCAGCGCCCGACAGGGAAAAATTAATTCACCCCTCCACTTT	CASSARQGKINSPLHF
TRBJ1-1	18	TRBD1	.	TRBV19	TGTGCCAGTAGTATATCGGAGGGGGCAGGGGATATGAACACTGAAGCTTTCTTT	CASSISEGAGDMNTEAFF
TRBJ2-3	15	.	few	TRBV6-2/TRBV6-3	TGTGCCAGCAGTTACTCCACCGCCCCCACAGATACGCAGTATTTT	CASSYSTAPTDTQYF
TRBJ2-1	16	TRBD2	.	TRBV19	TGTGCCAGTAGTATAGTTGGACAGGGACTAGCGAATGAGCAGTTCTTC	CASSIVGQGLANEQFF
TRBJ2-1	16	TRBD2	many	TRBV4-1	TGCGCCAGCAGCCTGAGCGGGACGGACTTCTACAATGAGCAGTTCTTC	CASSLSGTDFYNEQFF
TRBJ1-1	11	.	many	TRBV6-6	TGTGCCAGCAGTACAACAGAAATAACTTTCTTT	CASSTTEITFF
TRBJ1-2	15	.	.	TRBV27	TGTGCCAGCAGCCGGGCGGGCACCCTTAACTATGGCTACACCTTC	CASSRAGTLNYGYTF
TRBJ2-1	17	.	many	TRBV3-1	TGTGCCAGCAGCCAAATCGGTGGGGGGGGGCCGTTCTATGAGCAGTTCTTC	CASSQIGGGGPFYEQFF
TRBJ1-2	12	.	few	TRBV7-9	TGTGCCAGCAGCTTAGCCGACAGTTACTACACCTTC	CASSLADSYYTF
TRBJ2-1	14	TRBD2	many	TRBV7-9	TGTGCCAGCAGCTTCTTAGCGGGGGTCGCTGAGCAGTTCTTC	CASSFLAGVAEQFF
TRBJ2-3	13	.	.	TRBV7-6	TGTGCCAGCAGCTTAGCTTCAGTTCAGCCCCAGTATTTT	CASSLASVQPQYF
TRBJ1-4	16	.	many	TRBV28	TGTGCCAGCAGTTCGGGGGCAGACTCTCCGTATGAAAAACTGTTTTTT	CASSSGADSPYEKLFF
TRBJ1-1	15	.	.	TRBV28	TGTGCCAGCAGTTTGGAGGGACGAATGAACACTGAAGCTTTCTTT	CASSLEGRMNTEAFF
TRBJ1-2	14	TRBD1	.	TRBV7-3	TGTGCCAGCAGCCGGACAGGGGATGGGTATGGCTACACCTTC	CASSRTGDGYGYTF
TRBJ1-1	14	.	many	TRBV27	TGTGCCAGCAGTTTAAGGGGGGGATACACTGAAGCTTTCTTT	CASSLRGGYTEAFF
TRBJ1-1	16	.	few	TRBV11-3	TGTGCCAGCAGCTTATCTCCACCGAAGGGGAACACTGAAGCTTTCTTT	CASSLSPPKGNTEAFF